The rows below give T cell receptor beta chains drawn from one sample of a study of T cell repertoires in cytomegalovirus infection. A single record per CDR3 protein comes from TCRdb applying MiXCR to the reads. The data contain approximately 1,000,000 distinct CDR3 sequences, around 32% of them singletons. Their target antigens are unknown. Sequences were derived from cultured CD8+ T cells from PBMCs, sampled from culture after CMV antigen stimulation. Receptor source: a human donor in good health (CMV status not recorded). Some clones in this sample may be carry-over from other donors' samples. CDR3s include the opening cysteine and the closing phenylalanine or tryptophan. The order of the fields is J gene, clone size, V gene, D gene, CDR3 protein, CDR3 DNA. D genes are given only for firm matches. Clone size is stated in some rows and not others, as once, few, many or a class when expanded.

J: TRBJ2-5
size: NA
V: TRBV6-6
D: NA
CDR3: CASSPRDWQETQYF
DNA: TGTGCCAGCAGCCCACGAGACTGGCAAGAGACCCAGTACTTC

J: TRBJ1-1
size: NA
V: TRBV7-9
D: TRBD1
CDR3: CASSPQGARTEAFF
DNA: TGTGCCAGCAGCCCACAGGGGGCTCGGACTGAAGCTTTCTTT

J: TRBJ2-5
size: NA
V: TRBV15
D: NA
CDR3: CATSRDPETQYF
DNA: TGTGCCACCAGCAGAGATCCGGAGACCCAGTACTTC

J: TRBJ2-1
size: NA
V: TRBV7-9
D: NA
CDR3: CASSPRLSSYNEQFF
DNA: TGTGCCAGCAGCCCTAGACTATCCTCCTACAATGAACAGTTCTTC

J: TRBJ2-5
size: many
V: TRBV12-5
D: NA
CDR3: CASGLWRAQQETQYF
DNA: TGTGCTAGTGGTTTGTGGCGGGCGCAACAAGAGACCCAGTACTTC

J: TRBJ2-5
size: few
V: TRBV20-1
D: TRBD1
CDR3: CSARTGQETYQETQYF
DNA: TGCAGTGCTAGAACGGGACAGGAGACGTACCAAGAGACCCAGTACTTC

J: TRBJ2-3
size: NA
V: TRBV13
D: TRBD2
CDR3: CASSPMGGSGRTDTQYF
DNA: TGTGCCAGCAGCCCAATGGGGGGTAGCGGGCGCACAGATACGCAGTATTTT

J: TRBJ2-1
size: NA
V: TRBV6-5
D: NA
CDR3: CASSATRPQGDEQFF
DNA: TGTGCCAGCAGTGCCACTAGGCCCCAAGGGGATGAGCAGTTCTTC

J: TRBJ2-2
size: NA
V: TRBV10-3
D: TRBD2
CDR3: CAISGTSGGTGELFF
DNA: TGTGCCATCAGTGGGACTAGCGGGGGCACCGGGGAGCTGTTTTTT

J: TRBJ2-7
size: NA
V: TRBV4-2
D: NA
CDR3: CASSQSDSYEQYF
DNA: TGTGCCAGCAGCCAATCGGACAGCTACGAGCAGTACTTC

J: TRBJ2-1
size: NA
V: TRBV4-1
D: NA
CDR3: CVSSQVKRTSSYNEQFF
DNA: TGCGTCAGCAGCCAAGTAAAGCGGACCAGCTCCTACAATGAGCAGTTCTTC

J: TRBJ1-2
size: NA
V: TRBV14
D: NA
CDR3: CASSQGRSGSYGYTF
DNA: TGTGCCAGCAGCCAAGGACGTTCGGGAAGCTATGGCTACACCTTC

J: TRBJ2-2
size: NA
V: TRBV9
D: NA
CDR3: CASSPQAGNPSTGELFF
DNA: TGTGCCAGCAGCCCCCAAGCCGGAAATCCGAGCACCGGGGAGCTGTTTTTT

J: TRBJ2-1
size: NA
V: TRBV15
D: NA
CDR3: CATSRDRQRLRNEQFF
DNA: TGTGCCACCAGCAGAGATCGACAGAGGTTGCGCAATGAGCAGTTCTTC

J: TRBJ1-5
size: once
V: TRBV5-5
D: NA
CDR3: CASSLGKRQLSNQPQHF
DNA: TGTGCCAGCAGCTTGGGAAAAAGGCAGCTATCGAATCAGCCCCAGCATTTT

J: TRBJ1-2
size: NA
V: TRBV7-2
D: TRBD1
CDR3: CVSSETGGDYGYTF
DNA: TGTGTCAGCAGCGAGACAGGGGGCGACTATGGCTACACCTTC

J: TRBJ1-6
size: few
V: TRBV10-2
D: TRBD1
CDR3: CASAQGQRDSPLHF
DNA: TGCGCCAGCGCACAGGGACAGCGGGATTCACCCCTCCACTTT

J: TRBJ2-1
size: NA
V: TRBV10-3
D: TRBD1
CDR3: CAIRTRGQGEQFF
DNA: TGTGCCATCAGAACCAGGGGGCAGGGTGAGCAGTTCTTC

J: TRBJ2-5
size: many
V: TRBV11-2
D: NA
CDR3: CASSSPGLQETQYF
DNA: TGTGCCAGCAGCTCCCCGGGATTACAAGAGACCCAGTACTTC

J: TRBJ2-1
size: few
V: TRBV6-2/TRBV6-3
D: NA
CDR3: CASSPPPKTAEDEQFF
DNA: TGTGCCAGCAGTCCCCCTCCGAAAACGGCGGAGGATGAGCAGTTCTTC

J: TRBJ2-5
size: NA
V: TRBV6-5
D: NA
CDR3: CASTARRGETQYF
DNA: TGTGCCAGCACAGCCCGCCGTGGAGAGACCCAGTACTTC

J: TRBJ2-7
size: many
V: TRBV2
D: NA
CDR3: CASSEAYSLSDQDSDYEQYF
DNA: TGTGCCAGCAGTGAAGCCTACAGCCTCAGCGACCAAGACAGCGACTACGAGCAGTACTTC

J: TRBJ1-5
size: few
V: TRBV28
D: NA
CDR3: CASSFWEERDQPQHF
DNA: TGTGCCAGCAGTTTTTGGGAGGAAAGGGATCAGCCCCAGCATTTT

J: TRBJ1-5
size: NA
V: TRBV4-2
D: NA
CDR3: CASSQGGDSNQPQHF
DNA: TGTGCCAGCAGCCAAGGGGGGGATAGCAATCAGCCCCAGCATTTT

J: TRBJ2-1
size: many
V: TRBV7-9
D: TRBD1
CDR3: CASSGQDLSYNEQFF
DNA: TGTGCCAGCAGCGGACAGGATCTATCCTACAATGAGCAGTTCTTC

J: TRBJ2-2
size: few
V: TRBV28
D: NA
CDR3: CASTPVEIIGSAANTGELFF
DNA: TGTGCCAGCACCCCGGTTGAAATTATAGGGTCGGCCGCGAACACCGGGGAGCTGTTTTTT

J: TRBJ2-1
size: NA
V: TRBV6-4
D: TRBD2
CDR3: CASSDASGDYNEQFF
DNA: TGTGCCAGCAGTGACGCTAGCGGAGATTACAATGAGCAGTTCTTC

J: TRBJ2-7
size: many
V: TRBV7-2
D: NA
CDR3: CASSFGVTYEQYF
DNA: TGTGCCAGCAGCTTTGGGGTTACCTACGAGCAGTACTTC

J: TRBJ2-1
size: many
V: TRBV5-4
D: NA
CDR3: CASSLSAPEQFF
DNA: TGTGCCAGCAGCTTGTCTGCCCCAGAGCAGTTCTTC

J: TRBJ2-2
size: NA
V: TRBV13
D: NA
CDR3: CASSSLAGAGELFF
DNA: TGTGCCAGCAGCTCCTTAGCTGGCGCCGGGGAGCTGTTTTTT

J: TRBJ1-2
size: NA
V: TRBV6-5
D: TRBD1
CDR3: CASSYTETGANYGYTF
DNA: TGTGCCAGCAGTTACACAGAGACAGGGGCTAACTATGGCTACACCTTC

J: TRBJ2-1
size: NA
V: TRBV9
D: NA
CDR3: CASSVGLGFEQFF
DNA: TGTGCCAGCAGCGTAGGCTTGGGGTTTGAGCAGTTCTTC

J: TRBJ1-6
size: NA
V: TRBV20-1
D: NA
CDR3: CSAKSLESSYNSPLHF
DNA: TGCAGTGCAAAATCCCTGGAGTCGTCCTATAATTCACCCCTCCACTTT

J: TRBJ2-1
size: once
V: TRBV6-6
D: TRBD2
CDR3: CASSYRSSGGAPGNEQFF
DNA: TGTGCCAGCAGTTACCGCTCTAGCGGGGGGGCCCCGGGGAATGAGCAGTTCTTC

J: TRBJ1-1
size: once
V: TRBV19
D: TRBD1
CDR3: CASGDSNTEAFF
DNA: TGTGCCAGTGGGGACAGTAACACTGAAGCTTTCTTT

J: TRBJ2-6
size: NA
V: TRBV7-1
D: NA
CDR3: CASSSAESEANVLTF
DNA: TGTGCCAGCAGCTCCGCCGAGAGTGAGGCCAACGTCCTGACTTTC

J: TRBJ2-7
size: NA
V: TRBV6-5
D: NA
CDR3: CASSYSNYEQYF
DNA: TGTGCCAGCAGTTACTCTAACTACGAGCAGTACTTC

J: TRBJ1-6
size: few
V: TRBV7-9
D: NA
CDR3: CASSFMASPLHF
DNA: TGTGCCAGCAGCTTTATGGCCTCACCCCTCCACTTT

J: TRBJ1-5
size: few
V: TRBV28
D: NA
CDR3: CASRLWIEQPQHF
DNA: TGTGCCAGCAGGCTCTGGATTGAACAGCCCCAGCATTTT

J: TRBJ2-3
size: NA
V: TRBV27
D: TRBD2
CDR3: CASSLFWGGQSTDTQYF
DNA: TGTGCCAGCAGTTTATTTTGGGGAGGGCAGAGCACAGATACGCAGTATTTT

J: TRBJ2-1
size: NA
V: TRBV7-9
D: TRBD1
CDR3: CASSFQTGGYEQFF
DNA: TGTGCCAGCAGCTTCCAGACAGGGGGCTATGAGCAGTTCTTC

J: TRBJ2-3
size: NA
V: TRBV7-9
D: TRBD2
CDR3: CASSLEGTKFPQDTQYF
DNA: TGTGCCAGCAGCTTAGAGGGGACTAAGTTCCCACAAGATACGCAGTATTTT

J: TRBJ1-2
size: few
V: TRBV4-2
D: TRBD1
CDR3: CASSQAVTAGQGYGYTF
DNA: TGTGCCAGCAGCCAAGCTGTCACCGCAGGACAGGGATATGGCTACACCTTC

J: TRBJ1-6
size: NA
V: TRBV12-3/TRBV12-4
D: NA
CDR3: CASGGGKNSPLHF
DNA: TGTGCCTCCGGAGGTGGAAAAAATTCACCCCTCCACTTT

J: TRBJ1-2
size: many
V: TRBV12-3/TRBV12-4
D: NA
CDR3: CASSLGLDIRGYTF
DNA: TGTGCCAGCAGTTTAGGACTCGACATTAGGGGCTACACCTTC

J: TRBJ1-3
size: NA
V: TRBV28
D: NA
CDR3: CASRILGSGNTIYF
DNA: TGTGCCAGCAGGATACTGGGCTCTGGAAACACCATATATTTT

J: TRBJ2-3
size: NA
V: TRBV2
D: NA
CDR3: CASEGRTDTQYF
DNA: TGTGCCAGCGAAGGGCGGACAGATACGCAGTATTTT

J: TRBJ2-1
size: NA
V: TRBV6-2/TRBV6-3
D: NA
CDR3: CASSRFKPQGGLQFF
DNA: TGTGCCAGCAGTCGATTCAAACCTCAGGGGGGATTGCAGTTCTTC

J: TRBJ1-1
size: NA
V: TRBV14
D: NA
CDR3: CASSVGGLTEAFF
DNA: TGTGCCAGCAGCGTCGGGGGTCTCACTGAAGCTTTCTTT

J: TRBJ2-3
size: NA
V: TRBV6-6
D: TRBD1
CDR3: CASSYSGQTTDTQYF
DNA: TGTGCCAGCAGTTACTCGGGACAGACCACAGATACGCAGTATTTT

J: TRBJ2-1
size: NA
V: TRBV7-9
D: NA
CDR3: CASSPRPPEQFF
DNA: TGTGCCAGCAGCCCCCGCCCCCCTGAACAGTTCTTC

J: TRBJ2-1
size: NA
V: TRBV6-4
D: NA
CDR3: CASSDRSGRPLLDNEQFF
DNA: TGTGCCAGCAGTGATCGGAGCGGGCGGCCCCTCTTGGACAATGAGCAGTTCTTC